This T cell receptor (beta chain) was documented in a study of shared clonotypes between healthy human individuals (dated by TCRdb to about 2020). About the full investigation: Three men and a couple of women, aged 18 to 49 years, made up the cohort. Each donor's leukapheresis produced roughly between roughly 0.85 and 9.5 billion PBMCs. The study deeply sequenced blood TCR repertoires of five healthy adults to estimate repertoire size and the extent of clonotype sharing between individuals. For each donor, CD4 naive and CD4 memory were each run on three plates, CD8 naive on two plates, and CD8 memory on one plate. Different laboratories and diverse techniques were used to prepare libraries and sequence TCR repertoires, to increase sequencing depth and limit assay-specific biases.

General conclusions and limits of the study: Because the study included only a small number of donors, the genetic and exposure-history diversity represented was limited. Pairwise subsampling indicated that sequencing depth was expected to affect the degree of clonotype sharing among donors. Sampling was restricted to blood, and TCR repertoires in tissues likely differ from the TCR repertoires found in blood. Compared with non-shared clonotypes, the clonotypes found in all four sorted-subset donors had higher generation probabilities. Naive subsets generally had larger estimated clonotype richness than memory subsets. Across a few donors, around 5% of naive CD4, roughly 3.4% of naive CD8, 2% to 2.5% of memory CD4, and roughly 0.41% of memory CD8 clonotypes were shared. Even with the large sequencing depth, rarefaction of the sorted-subset datasets indicated that sequencing was incomplete.

Remarks on this clone: Its antigen is currently not known. No much larger clone exists at a distance of one base, and base qualities are not known.

Using the deep immunoSEQ assay, TCR CDR3 regions were amplified from genomic DNA by multiplex PCR. For each cell subset, the extracted genomic DNA was distributed evenly across all wells of several immunoSEQ 96-well plates, and each plate served as one replicate. Each replicate PCR for sorted subsets received around 200 ng genomic DNA, equal to tens of thousands of T cell genomes. Purified libraries were quantified with a Qubit 3.0 fluorometer, sized on a Bioanalyzer 2100, and re-quantified with the KAPA Library Quantification kit. A separate single-read 150-cycle Illumina NextSeq 550 flow cell was used to sequence each immunoSEQ 96-well plate. Regarding the original processing steps: Because the immunoSEQ output included only junctional sequences and no quality scores, the filtering could not be the same as the filtering used for full-length reads. To assign V/J genes and CDR3, sequences were annotated against IMGT germline references using PyIR, a Python wrapper for IgBLAST v1.9. Reads with weak V/J assignments (E-value above 1e-6), missing CDR3, stop codons, out-of-frame junctions, or ambiguous translated residues were removed. V3J clonotypes were defined as sequences sharing an identical inferred V gene, J gene, and CDR3 amino acid sequence. Percentage overlap between repertoires was computed as shared unique clonotypes divided by the size of the smaller repertoire. Richness of each repertoire was evaluated using RTK rarefaction, the Chao1 estimator, and Recon v2.1 estimates of unobserved clonotypes. Generation probabilities were computed with OLGA for all TCRbeta clonotypes obtained by the gDNA method from four donors. This immuneACCESS table, as held by TCRdb, lists in-frame sequences with V and J called but not all clones. Of the missing ones, under half trace to an unresolved V gene in checked studies; the others have no known cause. V and J calls and clone size follow that table, whereas D and trimming were derived from the DNA. This sample lists more than 2,000,000 clones; just over 90% were detected once. Of the sample, about 0.39% is held by the ten largest clones.

V is reduced by 4 bases and J by 0 bases, leaving a spacing of 3 bases between them. Inclusive of the bounding cysteine and phenylalanine, the CDR3 is 13 residues long. Only the CDR3 portion is preserved as DNA: 39 bases, with reading frame beginning at the first base. In the germline V gene, CDR1 corresponds to MDHEN and CDR2 to SYDVKM. The donors were healthy, HIV-negative adults with no recently reported acute infections or vaccinations. Every donor was a Caucasian adult living in Nashville, Tennessee, USA. CD4+ T cells were enriched by magnetic negative selection; naive cells were then positively selected on CD45RA, and the negative fraction formed the memory subset. After blood collection by leukapheresis, PBMCs were isolated using Ficoll-Histopaque density gradient centrifugation and then cryopreserved in the vapor phase of liquid nitrogen. Analytical flow cytometry was used to check the purity and quantity of every magnetically sorted T cell population. From each sorted fraction, genomic DNA was isolated and quantified by UV absorbance on a Nanodrop 2000c.

The clonotype originates from a man aged 18 to 30 in good health. Some clones in this sample may be carry-over from other donors' samples. Source material: naive CD4+ T cells from PBMCs. The sample's cell subset or site label is to be understood as: CD45RA+ positively selected. The chain was built from TRBV28 and TRBJ1-4, with the identity of the D gene unclear. The CDR3 corresponds to CASSSATNEKLFF. The DNA is TGTGCCAGCAGTTCCGCAACTAATGAAAAACTGTTTTTT.